The rows below give T cell receptor beta chains drawn from one sample of a study of T cell responses to AZD1222 COVID-19 vaccine. The data were produced by immunoSEQ multiplex PCR, yet TCRdb's version contains in-frame clones alone and is incomplete. Of about 72,000 clones detected, nearly 90% appear once; the ten largest clones hold around 30%. The sequenced sample was peripheral blood, obtained 28 days after the second AZD1222 dose. These receptor sequences come from an adult who received the AZD1222 COVID-19 vaccine. CDR3s include the opening cysteine and the closing phenylalanine or tryptophan. The D gene is left open where the match is weak. The size entry is marked missing in some rows and otherwise reads once, few, many or a size class.

>NA|TRBV5-1|NA|TRBJ2-7
TGCGCCAGCAGCCCAAGGGGCTACGAGCAGTACTTC
CASSPRGYEQYF
>NA|TRBV29-1|NA|TRBJ2-2
TGCAGCGTTGACTCGGGGTACACCGGGGAGCTGTTTTTT
CSVDSGYTGELFF
>NA|TRBV7-3|NA|TRBJ2-1
TGTGCCAGCAGCGTGCAGACTAGGGGTAATGAGCAGTTCTTC
CASSVQTRGNEQFF
>NA|TRBV19|NA|TRBJ1-5
TGTGCCAGTACCAACGGGGGCGCTGGGAATCAGCCCCAGCATTTT
CASTNGGAGNQPQHF
>NA|TRBV7-6|once|TRBJ2-2
TGTGCCAGCAGCTTAGGTCGGAGACCCTCCGCCGGGGAGCTGTTTTTT
CASSLGRRPSAGELFF
>NA|TRBV7-9|NA|TRBJ2-5
TGTGCCAGCACCGAAAGTACACTCTCGTACCAAGAGACCCAGTACTTC
CASTESTLSYQETQYF
>TRBD1|TRBV19|NA|TRBJ1-5
TGTGCCAGTAGTACCGGACAGGGAGGTCAGCCCCAGCATTTT
CASSTGQGGQPQHF
>NA|TRBV7-2|NA|TRBJ1-2
TGTGCCAGCAGCTTAGTATGGGAAGATGGCTACACCTTC
CASSLVWEDGYTF
>NA|TRBV6-5|NA|TRBJ1-5
TGTGCCAGCAGCGAGGGAGGTCGGGGCAATCAGCCCCAGCATTTT
CASSEGGRGNQPQHF
>TRBD1|TRBV7-2|few|TRBJ1-5
TGTGCCAGCAGCTTAGGACCGGGACAGGGGAGTCAGCCCCAGCATTTT
CASSLGPGQGSQPQHF
>NA|TRBV5-1|NA|TRBJ2-1
TGCGCCAGCAGCCTATCCCCGGTCCAGGGTAATGAGCAGTTCTTC
CASSLSPVQGNEQFF
>TRBD1|TRBV6-6|NA|TRBJ1-6
TGTGCCAGCAGTTACTCGGGCCGGGACAGCGGATCACCCCTCCACTTT
CASSYSGRDSGSPLHF
>NA|TRBV7-6|NA|TRBJ2-2
TGTGCCAGCAGCCCCTTGGGGGGCACCGGGGAGCTGTTTTTT
CASSPLGGTGELFF
>TRBD1|TRBV2|NA|TRBJ1-1
TGTGCCAGCAGCCTACAGGGGAGGGGTACTGAAGCTTTCTTT
CASSLQGRGTEAFF
>NA|TRBV10-1|NA|TRBJ1-1
TGCGCCAGCAGTGATCGTGCAGACACTGAAGCTTTCTTT
CASSDRADTEAFF
>TRBD2|TRBV7-9|NA|TRBJ2-1
TGTGCCAGCAGCCCGAGCGGGAGTGTCTACAATGAGCAGTTCTTC
CASSPSGSVYNEQFF
>NA|TRBV7-9|once|TRBJ1-2
TGTGCCAGCAGCCCCCCCGTTCTCCCCTATGGCTACACCTTC
CASSPPVLPYGYTF
>NA|TRBV4-1|NA|TRBJ1-2
TGCGCCAGCAGCCAAGTTCTCGGAGGCTACACCTTC
CASSQVLGGYTF
>NA|TRBV10-3|NA|TRBJ1-2
TGTGCCATCAGTGAGACCGGGGCATCGGATAACTATGGCTACACCTTC
CAISETGASDNYGYTF
>NA|TRBV4-2|NA|TRBJ2-7
TGTGCCAGCAGCCAAGAGGAAGGTTTCCTCTACGAGCAGTACTTC
CASSQEEGFLYEQYF
>TRBD1|TRBV11-1|once|TRBJ2-7
TGTGCCAGCAGCAAGACAGGGAGCCACGAGCAGTACTTC
CASSKTGSHEQYF
>NA|TRBV14|NA|TRBJ1-2
TGTGCCAGCAGCCAAGTGGCAGGGGCTAACTATGGCTACACCTTC
CASSQVAGANYGYTF
>NA|TRBV5-4|NA|TRBJ2-2
TGTGCCAGCAGCTCCGAGCTTAACCCCGGGGAGCTGTTTTTT
CASSSELNPGELFF
>TRBD1|TRBV7-6|NA|TRBJ1-2
TGTGCCAGCAGCTTGCAGACAGGGGGCCCCTATGGCTACACCTTC
CASSLQTGGPYGYTF
>NA|TRBV4-1|NA|TRBJ2-7
TGCGCCAGCAGCCGGACCGGAACCGGGGAGCAGTACTTC
CASSRTGTGEQYF
>NA|TRBV23-1|NA|TRBJ2-7
TGCGCCAGCAGCCCGAGGGGGGAGCTCTACGAGCAGTACTTC
CASSPRGELYEQYF
>NA|TRBV27|NA|TRBJ2-3
TGTGCCAGCAGTTACTGGGGGGCCGCAGATACGCAGTATTTT
CASSYWGAADTQYF
>NA|TRBV27|NA|TRBJ2-3
TGTGCCAGCACGGCGGCAGGCACAGATACGCAGTATTTT
CASTAAGTDTQYF
>TRBD1|TRBV11-2|NA|TRBJ2-3
TGTGCCAGCACCCCGGGACAGGATATCACAGATACGCAGTATTTT
CASTPGQDITDTQYF
>NA|TRBV6-2/TRBV6-3|once|TRBJ2-3
TGTGCCAGCAGTCCGTCAAGGAGTAGCGATACGCAGTATTTT
CASSPSRSSDTQYF
>NA|TRBV4-3|NA|TRBJ2-7
TGCGCCAGCAGCCAAGACCAGGGAGGCGAGCAGTACTTC
CASSQDQGGEQYF
>NA|TRBV20-1|NA|TRBJ1-1
TGCAGTGCAAGTCGAAGGTTACCCACAAGCCCTGAAGCTTTCTTT
CSASRRLPTSPEAFF
>NA|TRBV7-2|NA|TRBJ2-2
TGTGCCAGCAGCTTAGGACTCCAGGCCGGGGAGCTGTTTTTT
CASSLGLQAGELFF
>NA|TRBV5-1|NA|TRBJ2-5
TGCGCCAGCAGCGCCGGTTATGGTCAGGGAACGAAGACCCAGTACTTC
CASSAGYGQGTKTQYF
>NA|TRBV10-3|NA|TRBJ2-1
TGTGCCATCAGTCTAAGGGGGGACAATGAGCAGTTCTTC
CAISLRGDNEQFF
>TRBD2|TRBV5-1|NA|TRBJ2-1
TGCGCCAGCAGCCGAGACGGGACTAAACACAATGAGCAGTTCTTC
CASSRDGTKHNEQFF
>TRBD1|TRBV27|once|TRBJ2-2
TGTGCCAGCACAGAGACAGGGCCCTATTCGAACACCGGGGAGCTGTTTTTT
CASTETGPYSNTGELFF